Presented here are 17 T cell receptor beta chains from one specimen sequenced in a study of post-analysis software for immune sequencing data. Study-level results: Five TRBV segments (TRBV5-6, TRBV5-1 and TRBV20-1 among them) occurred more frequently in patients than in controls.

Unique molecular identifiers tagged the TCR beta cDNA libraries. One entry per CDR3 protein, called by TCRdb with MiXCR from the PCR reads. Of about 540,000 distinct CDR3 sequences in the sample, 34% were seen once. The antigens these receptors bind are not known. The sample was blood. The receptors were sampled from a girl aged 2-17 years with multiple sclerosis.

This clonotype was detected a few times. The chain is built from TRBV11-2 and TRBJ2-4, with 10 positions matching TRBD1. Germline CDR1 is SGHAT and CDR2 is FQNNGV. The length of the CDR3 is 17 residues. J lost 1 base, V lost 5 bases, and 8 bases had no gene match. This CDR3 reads CASSTPGQGVAKNIQYF. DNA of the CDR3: TGTGCCAGCAGCACCCCCGGACAGGGGGTGGCCAAAAACATTCAGTACTTC.

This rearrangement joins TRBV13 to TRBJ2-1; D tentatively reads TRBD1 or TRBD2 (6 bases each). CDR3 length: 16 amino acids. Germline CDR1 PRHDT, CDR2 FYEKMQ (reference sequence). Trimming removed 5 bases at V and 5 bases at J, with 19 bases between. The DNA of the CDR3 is TGTGCCAGCAGCCCCCGGGGGCCAGGGAGAGACAATGAGCAGTTCTTC. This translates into CASSPRGPGRDNEQFF.

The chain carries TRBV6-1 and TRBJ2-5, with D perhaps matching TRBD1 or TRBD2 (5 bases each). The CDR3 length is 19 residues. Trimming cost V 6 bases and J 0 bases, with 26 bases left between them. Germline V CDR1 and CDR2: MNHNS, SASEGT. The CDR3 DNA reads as TGTGCCAGCAGCCCTGACCGGGGCGGAGAAATTCAGTACCAAGAGACCCAGTACTTC. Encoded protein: CASSPDRGGEIQYQETQYF.

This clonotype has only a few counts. Here the CDR3 DNA reads TGTGCCAGCAGCCCCTACAGGGGTATTACAGATACGCAGTATTTT. Translating it yields CASSPYRGITDTQYF. The genes are TRBV7-2 and TRBJ2-3, with TRBD1 matching 7 bases. The J segment lost 3 bases and the V segment lost 5 bases, leaving 8 bases of the junction unmatched. Germline V lookup: CDR1 SGHTA, CDR2 FQGNSA. CDR3 size: 15 residues.

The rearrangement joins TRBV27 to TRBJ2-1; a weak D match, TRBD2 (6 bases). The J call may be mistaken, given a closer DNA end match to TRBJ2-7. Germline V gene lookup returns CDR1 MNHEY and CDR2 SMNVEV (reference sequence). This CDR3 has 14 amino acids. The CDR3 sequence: CASTHGDSYNEQYF. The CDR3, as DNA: TGTGCCAGCACCCACGGGGACTCCTACAATGAGCAGTACTTC.

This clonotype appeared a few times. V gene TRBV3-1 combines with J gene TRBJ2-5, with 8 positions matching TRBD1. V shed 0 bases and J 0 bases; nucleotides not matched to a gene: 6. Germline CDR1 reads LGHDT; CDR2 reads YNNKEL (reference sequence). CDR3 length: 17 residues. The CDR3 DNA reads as TGTGCCAGCAGCCAAGATAGGACAGGGTCGTACCAAGAGACCCAGTACTTC. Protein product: CASSQDRTGSYQETQYF.

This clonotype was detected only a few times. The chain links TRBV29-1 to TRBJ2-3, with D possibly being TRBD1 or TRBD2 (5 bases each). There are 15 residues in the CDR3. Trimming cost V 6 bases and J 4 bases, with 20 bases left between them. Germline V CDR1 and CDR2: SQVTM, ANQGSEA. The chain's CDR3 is CSVERLSRGADTQYF. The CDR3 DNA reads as TGCAGCGTGGAGAGGCTATCCCGAGGGGCAGATACGCAGTATTTT.

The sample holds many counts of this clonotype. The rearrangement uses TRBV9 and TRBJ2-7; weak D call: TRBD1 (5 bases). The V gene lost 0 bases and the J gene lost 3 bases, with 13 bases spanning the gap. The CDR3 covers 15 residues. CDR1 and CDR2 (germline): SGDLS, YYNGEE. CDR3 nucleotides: TGTGCCAGCAGCGTAGAGTGGACATCAAACTACGAGCAGTACTTC. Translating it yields CASSVEWTSNYEQYF. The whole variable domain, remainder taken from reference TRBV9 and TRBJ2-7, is DSGVTQTPKHLITATGQRVTLRCSPRSGDLSVYWYQQSLDQGLQFLIQYYNGEERAKGNILERFSAQQFPDLHSELNLSSLELGDSALYFCASSVEWTSNYEQYFGPGTRLTVT.

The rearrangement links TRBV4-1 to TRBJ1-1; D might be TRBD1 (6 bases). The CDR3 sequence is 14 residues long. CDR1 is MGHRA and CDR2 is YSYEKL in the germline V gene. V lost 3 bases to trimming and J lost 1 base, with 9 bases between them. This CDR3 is CASSHQQGNTEAFF. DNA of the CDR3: TGCGCCAGCAGCCATCAACAGGGGAACACTGAAGCTTTCTTT.

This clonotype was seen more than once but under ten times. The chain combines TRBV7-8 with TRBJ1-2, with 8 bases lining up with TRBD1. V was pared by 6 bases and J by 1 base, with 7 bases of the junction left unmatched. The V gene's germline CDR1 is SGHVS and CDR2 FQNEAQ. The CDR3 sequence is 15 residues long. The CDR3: CASSQTDRVNYGYTF. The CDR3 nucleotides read TGTGCCAGCAGTCAGACGGACAGGGTTAACTATGGCTACACCTTC.

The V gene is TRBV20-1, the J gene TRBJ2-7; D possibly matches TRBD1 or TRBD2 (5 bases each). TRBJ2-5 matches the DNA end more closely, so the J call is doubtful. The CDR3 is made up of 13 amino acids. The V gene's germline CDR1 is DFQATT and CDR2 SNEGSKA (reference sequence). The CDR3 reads CSAPGASRETQYF. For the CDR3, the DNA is TGCAGTGCTCCCGGGGCCTCTCGGGAGACCCAGTACTTC.

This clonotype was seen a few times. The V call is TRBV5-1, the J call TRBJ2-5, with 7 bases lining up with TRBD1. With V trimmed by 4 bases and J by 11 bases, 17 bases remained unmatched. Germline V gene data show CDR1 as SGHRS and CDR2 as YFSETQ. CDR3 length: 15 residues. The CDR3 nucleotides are TGCGCCAGCAGCCCACCAGACAGGGTTCTGCTTGAGCAGTACTTC. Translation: CASSPPDRVLLEQYF.

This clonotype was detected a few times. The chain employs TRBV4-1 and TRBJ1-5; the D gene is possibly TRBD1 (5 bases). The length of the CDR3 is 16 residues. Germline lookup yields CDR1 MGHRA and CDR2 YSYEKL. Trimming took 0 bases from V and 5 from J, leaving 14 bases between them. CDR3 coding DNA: TGCGCCAGCAGCCAAGAAGTGGGGCGGCGTCATCAGCCCCAGCATTTT. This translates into CASSQEVGRRHQPQHF.

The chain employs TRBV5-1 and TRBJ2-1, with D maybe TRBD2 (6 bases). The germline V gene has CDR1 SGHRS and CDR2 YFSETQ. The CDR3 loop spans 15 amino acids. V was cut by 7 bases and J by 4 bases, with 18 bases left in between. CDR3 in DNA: TGCGCCAGCCCGTTTTTGTCTAGCGAATACAATGAGCAGTTCTTC. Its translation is CASPFLSSEYNEQFF.

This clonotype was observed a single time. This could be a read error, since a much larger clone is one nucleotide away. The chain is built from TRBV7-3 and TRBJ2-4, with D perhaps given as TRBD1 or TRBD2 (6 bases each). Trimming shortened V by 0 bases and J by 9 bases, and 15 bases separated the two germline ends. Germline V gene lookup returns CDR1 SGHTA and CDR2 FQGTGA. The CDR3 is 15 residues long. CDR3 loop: CASSLTGGGPIIQYF. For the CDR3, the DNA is TGTGCCAGCAGCTTAACGGGTGGGGGGCCCATCATTCAGTACTTC. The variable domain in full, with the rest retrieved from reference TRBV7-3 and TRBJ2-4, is GAGVSQTPSNKVTEKGKYVELRCDPISGHTALYWYRQSLGQGPEFLIYFQGTGAADDSGLPNDRFFAVRPEGSVSTLKIQRTERGDSAVYLCASSLTGGGPIIQYFGAGTRLSVL.

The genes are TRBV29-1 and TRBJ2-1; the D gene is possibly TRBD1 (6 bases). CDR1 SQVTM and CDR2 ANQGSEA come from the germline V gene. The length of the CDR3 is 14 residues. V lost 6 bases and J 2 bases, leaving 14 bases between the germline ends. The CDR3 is CSVTTGIPYNEQFF. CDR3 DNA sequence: TGCAGCGTGACAACAGGGATCCCCTACAATGAGCAGTTCTTC.

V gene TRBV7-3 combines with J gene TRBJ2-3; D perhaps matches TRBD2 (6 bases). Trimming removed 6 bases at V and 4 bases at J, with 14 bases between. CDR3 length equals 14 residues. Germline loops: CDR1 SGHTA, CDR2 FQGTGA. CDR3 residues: CASSPGLSPDTQYF. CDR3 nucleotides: TGTGCCAGCAGTCCGGGACTTTCCCCAGATACGCAGTATTTT.